Below are 3 T cell receptor beta chains sequenced from a single sample in a study of blood T cell repertoires in COVID-19. TCRdb keeps only in-frame clones here, not all; method: immunoSEQ multiplex PCR. This sample carries more than 60,000 clones, less than 85% of them seen once, and the ten largest clones take 2% to 3%. The sequenced sample consisted of peripheral blood. The receptor set was obtained from a human donor with acute or convalescent COVID-19. The donor label of this sample is uncertain.

The rearrangement links TRBV6-5 to TRBJ1-1, with no clear D. The germline V gene encodes CDR1 MNHEY and CDR2 SVGAGI. This CDR3 is 13 amino acids long. V gave up 6 bases and J gave up 7 bases, with 15 bases separating them. This CDR3 is CASRFKEGGEAFF. The CDR3 DNA follows: TGTGCCAGCAGGTTCAAGGAGGGTGGTGAAGCTTTCTTT.

This clone has only one observation. The chain combines TRBV28 with TRBJ1-5; D may be TRBD1 (5 bases). V was trimmed by 5 bases and J by 6 bases, leaving 14 bases between them. This CDR3 comprises 14 residues. Germline CDR1 reads MDHEN; CDR2 reads SYDVKM. The CDR3 nucleotides read TGTGCCAGCAGTGGGCAGGGATTCGCTCAGCCCCAGCATTTT. Protein product: CASSGQGFAQPQHF.

V gene TRBV28 combines with J gene TRBJ1-6; a possible D gene is TRBD1 (6 bases). There are 14 residues in the CDR3. Germline CDR1 is MDHEN and CDR2 is SYDVKM. V was clipped by 8 bases and J by 8 bases, with 16 bases between them. The CDR3 DNA sequence: TGTGCCAGCTCCCTCAGGACAGAGTATTCACCCCTCCACTTT. Translation gives CASSLRTEYSPLHF. Filled out from reference TRBV28 and TRBJ1-6, the complete variable domain reads DVKVTQSSRYLVKRTGEKVFLECVQDMDHENMFWYRQDPGLGLRLIYFSYDVKMKEKGDIPEGYSVSREKKERFSLILESASTNQTSMYLCASSLRTEYSPLHFGNGTRLTVT.